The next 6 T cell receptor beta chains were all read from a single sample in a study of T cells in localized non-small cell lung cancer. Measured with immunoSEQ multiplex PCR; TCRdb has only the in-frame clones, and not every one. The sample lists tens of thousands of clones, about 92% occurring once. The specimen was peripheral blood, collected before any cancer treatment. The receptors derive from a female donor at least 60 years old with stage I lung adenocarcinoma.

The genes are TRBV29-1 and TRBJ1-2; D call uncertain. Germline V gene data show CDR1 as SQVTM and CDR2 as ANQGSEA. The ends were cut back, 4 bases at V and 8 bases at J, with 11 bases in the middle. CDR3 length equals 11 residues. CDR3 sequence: CSVGSGLGYTF. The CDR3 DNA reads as TGCAGCGTTGGATCCGGTTTGGGCTACACCTTC.

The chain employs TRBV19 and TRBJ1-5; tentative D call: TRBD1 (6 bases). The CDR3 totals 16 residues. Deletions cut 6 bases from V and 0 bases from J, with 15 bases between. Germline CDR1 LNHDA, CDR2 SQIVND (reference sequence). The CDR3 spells CASSPYTGHSNQPQHF. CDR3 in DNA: TGTGCCAGTAGCCCCTACACGGGACATAGCAATCAGCCCCAGCATTTT.

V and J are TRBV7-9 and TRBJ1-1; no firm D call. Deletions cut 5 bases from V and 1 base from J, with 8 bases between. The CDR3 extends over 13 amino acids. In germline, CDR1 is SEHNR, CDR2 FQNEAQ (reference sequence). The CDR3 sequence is CASSRGGNTEAFF. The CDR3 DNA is TGTGCCAGCAGCCGGGGAGGGAACACTGAAGCTTTCTTT. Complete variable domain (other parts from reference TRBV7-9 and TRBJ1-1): DTGVSQNPRHKITKRGQNVTFRCDPISEHNRLYWYRQTLGQGPEFLTYFQNEAQLEKSRLLSDRFSAERPKGSFSTLEIQRTEQGDSAMYLCASSRGGNTEAFFGQGTRLTVV.

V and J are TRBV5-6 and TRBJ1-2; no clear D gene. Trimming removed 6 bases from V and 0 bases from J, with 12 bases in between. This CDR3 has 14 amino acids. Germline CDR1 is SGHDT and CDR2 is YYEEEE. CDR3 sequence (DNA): TGTGCCAGCATCCCTACAGTAACTAACTATGGCTACACCTTC. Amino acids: CASIPTVTNYGYTF.

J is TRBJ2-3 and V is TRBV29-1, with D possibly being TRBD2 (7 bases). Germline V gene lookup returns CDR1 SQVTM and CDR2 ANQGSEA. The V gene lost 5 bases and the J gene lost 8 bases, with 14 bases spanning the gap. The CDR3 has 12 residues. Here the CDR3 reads CSVTRGALTQYF. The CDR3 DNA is TGCAGCGTTACCCGGGGGGCCCTTACGCAGTATTTT.

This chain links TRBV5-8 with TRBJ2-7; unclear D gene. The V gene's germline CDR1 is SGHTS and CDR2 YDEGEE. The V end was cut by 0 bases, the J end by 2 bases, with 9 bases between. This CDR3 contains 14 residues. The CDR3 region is CASSLGGSAYEQYV. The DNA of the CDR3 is TGTGCCAGCAGCTTGGGAGGTTCCGCCTACGAGCAGTACGTC.